A selection of T cell receptor beta chains follows, all from one sample in a study of blood T cell repertoires in COVID-19. Here immunoSEQ multiplex PCR was the method, and the copy in TCRdb shows in-frame clones only, minus some. The data hold a few hundred thousand clones, with about 87% observed a single time. The sequenced sample consisted of PBMCs or T cells enriched from blood (not recorded which). Receptors were obtained from a woman younger than 30 who had recovered from COVID-19. CDR3s include the opening cysteine and the closing phenylalanine or tryptophan. The order of the fields is clone size, J gene, V gene, D gene, CDR3 protein, CDR3 DNA. The D gene is left open where the match is weak. The size of a clone is reported for some rows only, either as once, few or many, or as a class for expanded clones.

>NA|TRBJ1-6|TRBV5-1|NA
CASSPGAGGNSPLHF
TGCGCCAGCAGCCCGGGAGCAGGTGGTAATTCACCCCTCCACTTT
>NA|TRBJ1-1|TRBV12-3/TRBV12-4|NA
CASSPVRGEAFF
TGTGCCAGCAGCCCCGTTCGAGGTGAAGCTTTCTTT
>NA|TRBJ2-1|TRBV6-2/TRBV6-3|TRBD2
CASSSELAGVYNEQFF
TGTGCCAGCAGTTCCGAACTAGCGGGGGTTTACAATGAGCAGTTCTTC
>NA|TRBJ1-6|TRBV28|NA
CASTHLWQGTTYNSPLHF
TGTGCCAGCACCCACCTATGGCAGGGGACAACCTATAATTCACCCCTCCACTTT
>NA|TRBJ2-1|TRBV4-3|TRBD2
CASSQDWGRAEEQFF
TGCGCCAGCAGCCAAGATTGGGGGAGGGCCGAGGAGCAGTTCTTC
>few|TRBJ1-3|TRBV5-4|NA
CASSYTDSASGNTIYF
TGTGCCAGCAGCTACACTGACTCAGCCTCTGGAAACACCATATATTTT
>NA|TRBJ1-2|TRBV27|TRBD1
CASRGQGNYGYTF
TGTGCCAGCAGGGGACAGGGTAACTATGGCTACACCTTC
>NA|TRBJ1-1|TRBV29-1|NA
CSVESDLNTEAFF
TGCAGCGTTGAGTCAGACTTGAACACTGAAGCTTTCTTT
>NA|TRBJ1-4|TRBV5-4|NA
CASSLAPDGAVEKLFF
TGTGCCAGCAGCTTGGCCCCTGATGGGGCGGTTGAAAAACTGTTTTTT
>once|TRBJ1-2|TRBV12-2|NA
CASRPRTGEDYGYTF
TGTGCAAGTCGCCCCCGGACGGGGGAGGACTATGGCTACACCTTC
>NA|TRBJ1-6|TRBV7-8|NA
CASSPRRGNPESLHF
TGTGCCAGCAGCCCCCGGAGGGGCAACCCCGAATCCCTCCACTTT
>NA|TRBJ2-1|TRBV9|NA
CASSVLAVDNEQFF
TGTGCCAGCAGCGTCCTCGCGGTTGACAATGAGCAGTTCTTC
>NA|TRBJ1-5|TRBV28|NA
CASSLERWSQHF
TGTGCCAGCAGTTTAGAGCGGTGGTCCCAGCATTTT
>NA|TRBJ1-5|TRBV2|NA
CASRPNSVRVAQHF
TGTGCCAGCAGGCCAAACTCAGTTCGGGTAGCCCAGCATTTT
>once|TRBJ1-5|TRBV6-5|TRBD1
CASPRGHQPQHF
TGTGCCAGTCCCAGGGGGCACCAGCCCCAGCATTTT
>NA|TRBJ2-1|TRBV9|TRBD2
CASSARSGTSGTNEQFF
TGTGCCAGCAGCGCCCGATCCGGGACTAGCGGTACCAATGAGCAGTTCTTC
>NA|TRBJ2-2|TRBV6-5|TRBD2
CASSYWRGTGELFF
TGTGCCAGCAGTTACTGGCGGGGGACCGGGGAGCTGTTTTTT
>NA|TRBJ1-2|TRBV6-2/TRBV6-3|TRBD1
CASSYKFRDRPLRGYTF
TGTGCCAGCAGTTACAAGTTTCGGGACAGGCCCCTCCGTGGCTACACCTTC
>NA|TRBJ2-3|TRBV9|TRBD2
CASSVASAGGLFSTDTQYF
TGTGCCAGCAGCGTAGCGTCGGCGGGGGGACTCTTTAGCACAGATACGCAGTATTTT
>once|TRBJ1-1|TRBV2|NA
CAQSKTGSLILEAFF
TGTGCCCAGAGCAAAACAGGGTCCCTGATACTCGAAGCTTTCTTT
>NA|TRBJ1-6|TRBV12-3/TRBV12-4|NA
CASSRDYNSPLHF
TGTGCCAGCAGCCGGGATTATAATTCACCCCTCCACTTT
>NA|TRBJ2-7|TRBV10-3|NA
CAISSTQGKKFYEQYF
TGTGCCATCAGTTCCACCCAGGGTAAAAAGTTTTACGAGCAGTACTTC
>once|TRBJ2-1|TRBV7-9|NA
CASSFQDSYNEQFF
TGTGCCAGCAGCTTTCAGGATTCCTACAATGAGCAGTTCTTC
>NA|TRBJ1-4|TRBV28|TRBD1
CASSLWGAGRGRDASNEKLFF
TGTGCCAGCAGTTTATGGGGCGCGGGCAGGGGGCGCGACGCCTCTAATGAAAAACTGTTTTTT
>NA|TRBJ1-3|TRBV7-6|NA
CASSSDMGRNTIYF
TGTGCCAGCAGCTCGGACATGGGGAGAAACACCATATATTTT
>NA|TRBJ1-1|TRBV11-2|NA
CASSRQAEAFF
TGTGCCAGCAGCCGGCAGGCTGAAGCTTTCTTT
>NA|TRBJ2-7|TRBV7-2|NA
CASSSSTVTYEQYF
TGTGCCAGCAGCTCCTCGACAGTCACCTACGAGCAGTACTTC
>NA|TRBJ1-1|TRBV2|TRBD1
CASSYRPLRTGGTEAFF
TGTGCCAGCAGTTATCGACCCCTACGGACAGGGGGAACTGAAGCTTTCTTT
>NA|TRBJ1-6|TRBV28|TRBD1
CASTLGQGNSPLHF
TGTGCCAGCACCCTTGGACAGGGGAACTCACCCCTCCACTTT
>NA|TRBJ1-2|TRBV28|TRBD1
CASSQNRGLVSNYGYTF
TGTGCCAGCAGTCAAAACAGGGGTTTGGTTTCTAACTATGGCTACACCTTC
>NA|TRBJ2-3|TRBV9|TRBD2
CASSVVAGVSTDTQYF
TGTGCCAGCAGCGTAGTTGCGGGGGTCTCCACAGATACGCAGTATTTT
>NA|TRBJ2-1|TRBV7-3|NA
CASSQLAGPRNEQFF
TGTGCCAGCAGCCAACTCGCGGGCCCTCGGAATGAGCAGTTCTTC
>few|TRBJ2-5|TRBV5-6|NA
CASSPLAVNQETQYF
TGTGCCAGCAGCCCGCTCGCGGTAAACCAAGAGACCCAGTACTTC
>NA|TRBJ1-2|TRBV28|TRBD1
CASSLSQGGGYTF
TGTGCCAGCAGTTTATCACAGGGGGGAGGCTACACCTTC
>NA|TRBJ1-4|TRBV18|TRBD1
CASSPLRTGENEKLFF
TGTGCCAGCTCACCCCTCCGGACAGGCGAGAATGAAAAACTGTTTTTT
>NA|TRBJ2-7|TRBV28|NA
CASTGGALPVYEQYF
TGTGCCAGCACCGGTGGGGCCCTCCCAGTTTACGAGCAGTACTTC
>NA|TRBJ1-1|TRBV7-3|NA
CASSSQGSTEAFF
TGTGCCAGCAGCTCACAGGGTAGCACTGAAGCTTTCTTT
>NA|TRBJ2-2|TRBV15|NA
CATSYTGELFF
TGTGCCACCAGCTATACCGGGGAGCTGTTTTTT
>NA|TRBJ2-6|TRBV29-1|NA
CSVEGPGANVLTF
TGCAGCGTTGAAGGGCCTGGGGCCAACGTCCTGACTTTC
>NA|TRBJ1-6|TRBV19|TRBD1
CASSIVGQNSPLHF
TGTGCCAGTAGTATTGTGGGACAGAATTCACCCCTCCACTTT
>NA|TRBJ2-7|TRBV28|TRBD1
CAIQTGTAYEQYF
TGTGCCATCCAAACCGGGACAGCCTACGAGCAGTACTTC
>NA|TRBJ2-7|TRBV5-1|TRBD2
CASGLDAGGGREQYF
TGCGCCAGCGGCTTGGATGCCGGGGGGGGACGCGAGCAGTACTTC
>NA|TRBJ2-1|TRBV14|NA
CASNLGIQPEQFF
TGTGCCAGCAATTTGGGCATCCAGCCTGAGCAGTTCTTC
>NA|TRBJ1-1|TRBV7-3|TRBD1
CASSLDRAEMNTEAFF
TGTGCCAGCAGCCTCGACAGGGCGGAAATGAACACTGAAGCTTTCTTT
>NA|TRBJ2-7|TRBV3-1/TRBV3-2|TRBD2
CASSQNRLAGVNEQYF
TGTGCCAGCAGCCAAAACCGACTAGCGGGAGTTAACGAGCAGTACTTC
>NA|TRBJ2-1|TRBV5-1|NA
CASSLTGQVNNEQFF
TGCGCCAGCAGCTTGACAGGGCAGGTGAACAATGAGCAGTTCTTC
>NA|TRBJ1-1|TRBV2|NA
CANGQLNTEAFF
TGTGCCAACGGACAACTGAACACTGAAGCTTTCTTT
>NA|TRBJ1-2|TRBV5-4|NA
CASSLEQGNYGYTF
TGTGCCAGCAGCTTGGAGCAGGGAAACTATGGCTACACCTTC
>NA|TRBJ2-3|TRBV2|TRBD2
CASLAGLSTDTQYF
TGTGCCAGCTTAGCGGGACTCAGCACAGATACGCAGTATTTT
>once|TRBJ1-6|TRBV4-1|NA
CASSPLVGRSPLHF
TGCGCCAGCAGCCCACTAGTAGGGAGGTCACCCCTCCACTTT
>NA|TRBJ2-5|TRBV25-1|NA
CASSEYRETQYF
TGTGCCAGCAGTGAATATAGAGAGACCCAGTACTTC
>NA|TRBJ1-2|TRBV29-1|NA
CSVDRQDYGYTF
TGCAGCGTTGATAGGCAGGACTATGGCTACACCTTC
>once|TRBJ2-7|TRBV5-6|TRBD1
CASRGGQAISYEQYF
TGTGCCAGCAGAGGGGGACAGGCTATCTCCTACGAGCAGTACTTC
>NA|TRBJ2-7|TRBV2|NA
CASSPGRGSYEQYF
TGTGCCAGCAGCCCCGGACGGGGCTCCTACGAGCAGTACTTC
>NA|TRBJ2-7|TRBV2|NA
CASSSDSSQYEQYF
TGTGCCAGCAGCTCAGATTCCTCCCAGTACGAGCAGTACTTC
>NA|TRBJ1-5|TRBV19|NA
CASSGRGGNQPQHF
TGTGCCAGTAGTGGACGGGGGGGTAATCAGCCCCAGCATTTT
>once|TRBJ1-2|TRBV4-1|NA
CASSQDPKGHRGYGYTF
TGCGCCAGCAGCCAAGATCCTAAGGGTCATAGGGGCTATGGCTACACCTTC
>NA|TRBJ1-5|TRBV5-6|NA
CASSLWQGQPQHF
TGTGCCAGCAGCTTGTGGCAGGGTCAGCCCCAGCATTTT
>NA|TRBJ1-1|TRBV4-1|NA
CASSLAGSTEAFF
TGCGCCAGCAGTCTCGCAGGGTCCACTGAAGCTTTCTTT
>NA|TRBJ1-3|TRBV6-5|NA
CASAGFSGNTIYF
TGTGCCAGCGCGGGGTTCTCTGGAAACACCATATATTTT